The 25 T cell receptor beta chains given below trace back to one sample, sequenced in a study of vaccination and CD4 T cells after COVID-19. Treatment given: roughly ten-day PBMC culture with coronavirus spike peptide pools or control peptides (ViraFEST assay). With the Oncomine TCR Beta short-read assay, DNA from cultured CD4+ T cells was sequenced. TCRdb recomputed calls from the PCR reads with MiXCR, one row per CDR3 protein. The profile shows more than 13,000 distinct CDR3 sequences, about 53% of them singletons. For these TCRs, the target antigens are not known. The sample was CD4+ T cells from blood, cultured in vitro, taken before SARS-CoV-2 vaccination. The source of these receptors is a human donor who had recovered from COVID-19.

The chain has TRBV2 and TRBJ1-1; D unresolved. V gave up 3 bases and J gave up 1 base, with 9 bases separating them. Germline values: CDR1 SNHLY, CDR2 FYNNEI. The CDR3 is made up of 14 amino acids. The CDR3 DNA reads TGTGCCAGCAGTGAGGTGGGCAGGAACACTGAAGCTTTCTTT. Translated, it gives CASSEVGRNTEAFF.

The chain couples TRBV20-1 to TRBJ2-5, with 8 bases aligning to TRBD2. CDR1 DFQATT and CDR2 SNEGSKA come from the germline V gene (reference sequence). Trimming cost V 0 bases and J 4 bases; bases outside gene matches: 4. CDR3 size: 14 residues. CDR3 loop: CSARDRTSPETQYF. CDR3 in DNA: TGCAGTGCTAGAGACAGGACTAGCCCAGAGACCCAGTACTTC.

J is TRBJ1-2 and V is TRBV19, with 7 bases identical to TRBD1. CDR1 LNHDA and CDR2 SQIVND come from the germline V gene (reference sequence). This CDR3 contains 12 residues. V trimming: 8 bases; J trimming: 8 bases; junction bases outside the gene matches: 8. This CDR3 is CASSDRLDGYTF. In nucleotides, the CDR3 is TGTGCCAGTTCGGACAGGCTTGACGGCTACACCTTC.

V is TRBV11-3 and J is TRBJ2-5; D is unresolved. The CDR3 length is 12 residues. Germline CDR1 reads SGHNT; CDR2 reads YENEEA. Trimming left V 5 bases short and J 5 bases short, with 9 bases between. CDR3 sequence: CASSLFGETQYF. In nucleotides, the CDR3 is TGTGCCAGCAGCCTGTTCGGGGAGACCCAGTACTTC.

This clonotype is a singleton in its sample. V gene TRBV19 combines with J gene TRBJ1-2; no reliable D call. This CDR3 comprises 14 residues. Per the germline V gene, CDR1 is LNHDA and CDR2 is SQIVND (reference sequence). Trimming pared 5 bases from V and 7 bases from J, leaving 17 bases between. The CDR3 region is CASSALIRAGGYTF. The DNA of the CDR3 is TGTGCCAGTAGTGCCTTAATTCGGGCAGGTGGCTACACCTTC.

The chain uses TRBV12-3 or TRBV12-4 and TRBJ2-1; D is ambiguous. This CDR3 has 12 residues. Deletions cut 6 bases from V and 4 bases from J, with 7 bases between. CDR3 DNA sequence: TGTGCCAGCAGGCCAGGTTACAATGAGCAGTTCTTC. This encodes CASRPGYNEQFF.

V usage is TRBV12-3 or TRBV12-4 and J usage is TRBJ1-2; D remains unclear. The CDR3 loop spans 12 amino acids. Deletions cut 6 bases from V and 0 bases from J, with 5 bases between. CDR3 DNA sequence: TGTGCCAGCAGCGGAGCTAACTATGGCTACACCTTC. Translated: CASSGANYGYTF.

The chain has TRBV7-9 and TRBJ2-7; D may be TRBD1 (5 bases). Trimming stripped 2 bases from V and 3 bases from J, with 8 bases between. The V gene's germline CDR1 is SEHNR and CDR2 FQNEAQ (reference sequence). This CDR3 has 13 residues. The CDR3 loop reads CASSLKGDYEQYF. Here the CDR3 DNA reads TGTGCCAGCAGCTTAAAAGGGGACTACGAGCAGTACTTC.

This chain uses TRBV19 with TRBJ1-1; no clear D gene. Germline CDR1 LNHDA, CDR2 SQIVND (reference sequence). V shed 0 bases and J shed 8 bases, with 13 bases lying between them. The CDR3 runs to 14 residues. This CDR3 is CASSIDLFGGEAFF. The CDR3 DNA follows: TGTGCCAGTAGTATAGATCTTTTTGGAGGGGAAGCTTTCTTT.

The CDR3 DNA follows: TGTGCCAGCAGGGTGGATAGGGGGCTTAGCAATCAGCCCCAGCATTTT. This encodes CASRVDRGLSNQPQHF. V usage is TRBV2 and J usage is TRBJ1-5, with 7 bases aligning to TRBD1. Germline V CDR1 and CDR2: SNHLY, FYNNEI. With V trimmed by 6 bases and J by 0 bases, 8 bases remained unmatched. The CDR3 is 16 residues long.

This clonotype was seen a few times. The CDR3 nucleotides are TGTGCCAGCAGCTTTCACGGAGACAGGTCGTACTACGAGCAGTACTTC. Translating it yields CASSFHGDRSYYEQYF. The rearrangement links TRBV11-2 to TRBJ2-7; perhaps TRBD1 as D (6 bases). The CDR3 is 16 amino acids. Trimming removed 3 bases from V and 3 bases from J, with 18 bases in between. Germline V gene sequence: CDR1 SGHAT, CDR2 FQNNGV.

V gene TRBV12-3 or TRBV12-4 combines with J gene TRBJ1-1; no definite D call. The CDR3 runs to 11 residues. With 4 bases removed from V and 3 bases from J, the gap between germline ends came to 3 bases. The CDR3 reads CASSYHTEAFF. The CDR3 DNA follows: TGTGCCAGCAGTTACCACACTGAAGCTTTCTTT.

This clonotype was seen more than once but under ten times. V usage is TRBV21-1 and J usage is TRBJ1-6; TRBD1, the table's D call, lacks a check against the DNA. TRBV21-1 is given as a pseudogene. The CDR3 consists of 15 residues. The CDR3 sequence: CASKPPRRDRPPLHF. The CDR3 region has the DNA TGTGCCAGCAAACCCCCACGGAGGGACAGGCCACCCCTCCACTTT.

The gene calls are TRBV27 and TRBJ1-1; a possible D gene is TRBD1 (6 bases). V was cut by 6 bases and J by 5 bases, with 10 bases left in between. Germline V lookup: CDR1 MNHEY, CDR2 SMNVEV (reference sequence). The CDR3 spans 12 residues. This CDR3 reads CASREGETEAFF. Here the CDR3 DNA reads TGTGCCAGCAGGGAGGGGGAAACTGAAGCTTTCTTT.

The chain uses TRBV6-2 or TRBV6-3 and TRBJ1-6; 7 positions match TRBD1. CDR3 size: 14 residues. J was trimmed by 9 bases and V by 7 bases; bases with no gene match: 9. Germline loops: CDR1 MNHEY, CDR2 SVGEGT. The CDR3 DNA reads as TGTGCCAGCACCTCGCCGACAGGGACTTCACCCCTCCACTTT. Protein sequence: CASTSPTGTSPLHF.

The chain is built from TRBV11-2 and TRBJ1-1; 8 bases are a match to TRBD1. The CDR3 is made up of 15 amino acids. J was trimmed by 6 bases and V by 2 bases; bases with no gene match: 8. Germline V gene data show CDR1 as SGHAT and CDR2 as FQNNGV. CDR3 sequence: CASSLKGQARAEAFF. For the CDR3, the DNA is TGTGCCAGCAGCTTAAAGGGACAGGCACGAGCTGAAGCTTTCTTT.

The chain links TRBV2 to TRBJ1-3; the D gene is possibly TRBD1 (5 bases). The CDR3 is 14 amino acids. Germline CDR1 and CDR2: SNHLY and FYNNEI. V dropped 3 bases and J dropped 3 bases, with 9 bases sitting between them. The chain's CDR3 is CASSDVQGGNTIYF. In DNA, the CDR3 is TGTGCCAGCAGTGATGTTCAGGGTGGAAACACCATATATTTT.

The CDR3 protein is CASSQSVSEGFGYTF. CDR3 DNA sequence: TGTGCCAGCAGCCAATCGGTTTCGGAGGGTTTTGGCTACACCTTC. The chain uses TRBV16 and TRBJ1-2; D is ambiguous. Germline values: CDR1 KGHSY, CDR2 FQNENV. This CDR3 comprises 15 residues. The ends were cut back, 0 bases at V and 7 bases at J, with 15 bases in the middle.

The chain links TRBV5-4 to TRBJ1-2, with D uncertain. Per germline, CDR1 SGHNT and CDR2 YYREEE (reference sequence). CDR3 length equals 16 residues. Trimming removed 5 bases from V and 0 bases from J, with 17 bases in between. CDR3 amino acids: CASRGSVRAANYGYTF. The CDR3 nucleotides read TGTGCCAGCAGAGGGAGCGTCCGGGCCGCTAACTATGGCTACACCTTC.

The chain couples TRBV20-1 to TRBJ2-3; D ambiguous. The length of the CDR3 is 15 residues. The germline V and J ends were trimmed by 0 bases and 7 bases, with 17 bases remaining between them. Germline CDR1 DFQATT, CDR2 SNEGSKA (reference sequence). The CDR3, as DNA: TGCAGTGCTAGAGAATCGGCTAGTAGTAGGTATACGCAGTATTTT. Residues: CSARESASSRYTQYF.

This clonotype was found once. This sequence joins TRBV5-8 and TRBJ1-5; D unclear. The germline V gene encodes CDR1 SGHTS and CDR2 YDEGEE. CDR3 length: 13 residues. The germline V and J ends were trimmed by 0 bases and 5 bases, with 6 bases remaining between them. This chain's CDR3 is CASSLAGDQPQHF. The CDR3 DNA is TGTGCCAGCAGCTTGGCTGGGGATCAGCCCCAGCATTTT.

This clonotype was counted a few times. The chain links TRBV7-2 to TRBJ1-6, with D possibly matching TRBD1 (6 bases). V lost 4 bases and J 7 bases, leaving 17 bases between the germline ends. Germline CDR1 SGHTA, CDR2 FQGNSA. The CDR3 loop spans 16 amino acids. The chain's CDR3 is CASSSPGGRGNSPLHF. The CDR3 nucleotides are TGTGCCAGCAGCTCCCCGGGGGGGCGGGGCAATTCACCCCTCCACTTT.

The chain is built from TRBV7-9 and TRBJ2-5; perhaps D is TRBD1 or TRBD2 (5 bases each). Trimming shortened V by 5 bases and J by 2 bases, and 12 bases separated the two germline ends. This CDR3 contains 14 residues. Per germline, CDR1 SEHNR and CDR2 FQNEAQ (reference sequence). DNA of the CDR3: TGTGCCAGCAGCAGCCGGGACCGGCAAGAGACCCAGTACTTC. It specifies CASSSRDRQETQYF.

This clonotype was picked up a small number of times. The CDR3 spells CASSLALRYDSYNSPLHF. CDR3 DNA sequence: TGTGCCAGCAGCTTAGCATTGAGGTACGACTCCTATAATTCACCCCTCCACTTT. The chain is built from TRBV7-2 and TRBJ1-6; D uncertain. Germline CDR1 reads SGHTA; CDR2 reads FQGNSA. The length of the CDR3 is 18 residues. Trimming removed 0 bases at V and 0 bases at J, with 12 bases between.

This clonotype came up a few times. The chain is built from TRBV27 and TRBJ1-1; 7 bases agree with TRBD1. The CDR3 totals 14 residues. Looked up from germline, CDR1 is MNHEY and CDR2 is SMNVEV (reference sequence). J lost 0 bases, V lost 6 bases, and 4 bases had no gene match. The CDR3 DNA sequence: TGTGCCAGCAGCCTAGACAGGGTGAACACTGAAGCTTTCTTT. This sequence encodes CASSLDRVNTEAFF.